These 29 T cell receptor beta chains were sequenced from one sample in a study of control samples from healthy donors and cancer patients. TCRdb keeps only in-frame clones here, not all; method: immunoSEQ multiplex PCR. This sample has about 140,000 clones, with about 86% found just once. The sample comprised blood. The receptors were sampled from a man aged 18 to 30 in good health.

The chain uses TRBV30 and TRBJ1-6; 7 bases are shared with TRBD1. With 2 bases clipped from V and 4 bases from J, the junction kept 5 bases outside the gene matches. The CDR3 extends over 15 amino acids. Germline loops: CDR1 GTSNPN, CDR2 SVGIG (reference sequence). DNA of the CDR3: TGTGCCTGGAGTCGGGACAGATTTTATAATTCACCCCTCCACTTT. It specifies CAWSRDRFYNSPLHF.

The chain has TRBV2 and TRBJ1-1; no reliable D call. The V gene's germline CDR1 is SNHLY and CDR2 FYNNEI. V lost 7 bases and J 1 base, leaving 7 bases between the germline ends. The CDR3 has 12 amino acids. For the CDR3, the DNA is TGTGCCAGCATGTTCGGGAACACTGAAGCTTTCTTT. This codes for CASMFGNTEAFF.

The chain uses TRBV5-4 and TRBJ2-1; TRBD2 aligns across 7 bases. With 4 bases clipped from V and 0 bases from J, the junction kept 10 bases outside the gene matches. Germline CDR1 and CDR2: SGHNT and YYREEE (reference sequence). The CDR3 length is 17 residues. DNA of the CDR3: TGTGCCAGCAGCCCCGGGGGGTGGGCGCGCTCCTACAATGAGCAGTTCTTC. Translation: CASSPGGWARSYNEQFF.

The gene calls are TRBV7-8 and TRBJ2-7; D is unclear. Trimming shortened V by 6 bases and J by 1 base, and 10 bases separated the two germline ends. This CDR3 is 13 amino acids long. Germline CDR1 SGHVS, CDR2 FQNEAQ. In nucleotides, the CDR3 is TGTGCCAGCAGGTTGGTAGGTTCCTACGAGCAGTACTTC. Its translation: CASRLVGSYEQYF.

This chain links TRBV28 with TRBJ1-3; TRBD1 is a possible D gene (6 bases). The CDR3 has 17 residues. Germline V gene sequence: CDR1 MDHEN, CDR2 SYDVKM. Deletions cut 5 bases from V and 0 bases from J, with 17 bases between. CDR3 sequence: CASSPRGQLSSGNTIYF. CDR3 DNA: TGTGCCAGCAGTCCACGGGGACAACTGAGCTCTGGAAACACCATATATTTT.

The chain recombines TRBV4-3 with TRBJ1-6; no firm D call. The CDR3 has 16 amino acids. Germline CDR1 reads LGHNA; CDR2 reads YSLEER. The V end lost 5 bases, the J end lost 7 bases, and 18 bases lay between the germline ends. In DNA, the CDR3 is TGCGCCAGCAGCTATGCGTTTGGCCTCGCCAATTCACCCCTCCACTTT. Amino acid sequence: CASSYAFGLANSPLHF.

The V call is TRBV24-1, the J call TRBJ1-4, with D possibly TRBD1 on 6 matching bases. Between the trimmed V and J ends, which lost 4 bases and 3 bases, there was a span of 14 bases. The CDR3 has 16 amino acids. Per the germline V gene, CDR1 is KGHDR and CDR2 is SFDVKD. The CDR3: CATSETRGGANEKLFF. The CDR3 DNA reads as TGTGCCACCAGTGAGACCCGAGGGGGAGCTAATGAAAAACTGTTTTTT.

The chain is built from TRBV5-4 and TRBJ2-6; D is perhaps TRBD1 (6 bases). Germline CDR1 and CDR2: SGHNT and YYREEE (reference sequence). The CDR3 has 18 residues. The V gene lost 0 bases and the J gene lost 2 bases, with 15 bases spanning the gap. The CDR3 nucleotides are TGTGCCAGCAGCTTGGTGACAGGCGGCGCACCTGGGGCCAACGTCCTGACTTTC. The encoded protein is CASSLVTGGAPGANVLTF.

In DNA form, the CDR3 reads TGTGCCAGCGCCACCATAGAGTTGGACACTGAAGCTTTCTTT. It encodes CASATIELDTEAFF. The chain links TRBV6-6 to TRBJ1-1; D unclear. The CDR3 has 14 residues. Trimming stripped 8 bases from V and 3 bases from J, with 16 bases between. Germline V gives CDR1 MNHNY, CDR2 SVGAGI (reference sequence).

The V gene is TRBV21-1, the J gene TRBJ2-3. TRBV21-1 is classified as a pseudogene. The CDR3 covers 18 residues. The DNA of the CDR3 is TGTGCCAGCAGCGCCAATCAACCGGGAAGGGGTATGGCAGATACGCAGTATTTT. The encoded protein is CASSANQPGRGMADTQYF.

This chain links TRBV20-1 with TRBJ2-2; D is ambiguous. The CDR3 loop spans 11 amino acids. From germline, CDR1 is DFQATT and CDR2 SNEGSKA (reference sequence). V dropped 0 bases and J dropped 7 bases, with 3 bases sitting between them. CDR3 protein: CSARDIGELFF. In DNA form, the CDR3 reads TGCAGTGCTAGAGATATCGGGGAGCTGTTTTTT.

V gene TRBV23-1 combines with J gene TRBJ1-2; weak D call: TRBD1 (5 bases). TRBV23-1 is known as an ORF, though its function is uncertain. V was pared by 4 bases and J by 3 bases, with 9 bases between. CDR3 length equals 13 residues. This CDR3 reads CASSLLGDYGYTF. For the CDR3, the DNA is TGCGCCAGCAGTCTGTTAGGGGACTATGGCTACACCTTC.

This clone occurred a few times. The V and J genes are TRBV6-5 and TRBJ1-2, with D tentatively TRBD1 (6 bases). CDR3 length: 15 amino acids. The V and J ends lost 5 bases and 4 bases respectively, with 17 bases between them. Germline V gene lookup returns CDR1 MNHEY and CDR2 SVGAGI. The CDR3 DNA is TGTGCCAGCAGTCCCGCCGGGGGCGGTCCCTATGGCTACACCTTC. Translation gives CASSPAGGGPYGYTF.

The rearrangement uses TRBV6-5 and TRBJ2-3, with TRBD2 matching 10 bases. Germline CDR1 reads MNHEY; CDR2 reads SVGAGI. This CDR3 contains 15 residues. The junction had 6 bases not matched to a gene; V was cut back by 6 bases and J by 3 bases. CDR3 DNA sequence: TGTGCCAGCAGAAGCGGGGGGGCAGGTACAGATACGCAGTATTTT. As protein: CASRSGGAGTDTQYF.

The rearrangement links TRBV30 to TRBJ1-6; 10 bases fit TRBD1. The CDR3 is 14 residues long. Trimming took 2 bases from V and 7 from J; bases not matched to a gene: 2. Germline-derived CDR1 and CDR2 are GTSNPN and SVGIG (reference sequence). CDR3 region: CAWSMGQGNSPLHF. The CDR3 coding sequence is TGTGCCTGGAGTATGGGACAGGGGAATTCACCCCTCCACTTT.

The chain recombines TRBV7-2 with TRBJ1-6; 9 bases line up with TRBD1. The CDR3 covers 14 residues. The ends lost 2 bases at V and 10 bases at J; junction bases unmatched: 3. Germline loops: CDR1 SGHTA, CDR2 FQGNSA. DNA of the CDR3: TGTGCCAGCAGCTTAAGAGACAGGGGGTCACCCCTCCACTTT. As protein: CASSLRDRGSPLHF.

This chain connects TRBV7-8 to TRBJ2-7, with 8 bases aligning to TRBD2. The V gene end was trimmed by 5 bases and the J gene end by 2 bases; junction bases not matched to a gene: 8. The CDR3 covers 15 residues. The germline V gene has CDR1 SGHVS and CDR2 FQNEAQ. Here the CDR3 reads CASSRGAGGPYEQYF. The CDR3 coding sequence is TGTGCCAGCAGCCGAGGGGCGGGGGGTCCCTACGAGCAGTACTTC.

The J gene is TRBJ2-3, the V gene TRBV13; D gene uncertain. Germline CDR1 reads PRHDT; CDR2 reads FYEKMQ (reference sequence). The CDR3 covers 13 residues. The V end lost 0 bases, the J end lost 0 bases, and 1 base lay between the germline ends. The CDR3 nucleotides read TGTGCCAGCAGCTTAGGTAGCACAGATACGCAGTATTTT. This codes for CASSLGSTDTQYF.

This clone was detected only once. This chain uses TRBV9 with TRBJ2-1; D not resolved. The CDR3 is made up of 14 amino acids. The V end lost 0 bases, the J end lost 3 bases, and 7 bases lay between the germline ends. The germline gives CDR1 SGDLS, CDR2 YYNGEE. The DNA of the CDR3 is TGTGCCAGCAGCGTAGACGCAGGCTACAATGAGCAGTTCTTC. Translated, it gives CASSVDAGYNEQFF. The variable domain in full, completed from reference TRBV9 and TRBJ2-1, reads DSGVTQTPKHLITATGQRVTLRCSPRSGDLSVYWYQQSLDQGLQFLIQYYNGEERAKGNILERFSAQQFPDLHSELNLSSLELGDSALYFCASSVDAGYNEQFFGPGTRLTVL.

This clone occurred a few times. The V and J genes are TRBV6-4 and TRBJ1-1, with D maybe TRBD1 (5 bases). The length of the CDR3 is 14 residues. Germline assignment: CDR1 MRHNA and CDR2 SNTAGT. The germline V and J ends were trimmed by 5 bases and 11 bases, with 21 bases remaining between them. The CDR3 DNA reads as TGTGCCAGCAGTCAGGGTATAGCCCCCCTGTTGGCTTTCTTT. Its translation is CASSQGIAPLLAFF.

This clone was recorded only once. The V gene is TRBV4-1, the J gene TRBJ2-7; no firm D call. The CDR3 loop spans 12 amino acids. V was pared by 0 bases and J by 4 bases, with 4 bases between. Germline CDR1 is MGHRA and CDR2 is YSYEKL. For the CDR3, the DNA is TGCGCCAGCAGCCAAGACGGATACGAGCAGTACTTC. As protein: CASSQDGYEQYF.

The chain employs TRBV11-2 and TRBJ2-7; D is unclear. Trimming shortened V by 4 bases and J by 1 base, and 11 bases separated the two germline ends. The germline V gene encodes CDR1 SGHAT and CDR2 FQNNGV. The CDR3 is 14 residues long. As DNA, the CDR3 is TGTGCCAGCAGCTCTGACATCAATTCCTACGAGCAGTACTTC. It specifies CASSSDINSYEQYF.

The CDR3 DNA sequence: TGTGCCAGCAGTGGCCGACAGGGGGCTAGCACTGAAGCTTTCTTT. Protein: CASSGRQGASTEAFF. The chain links TRBV28 to TRBJ1-1; 10 positions agree with TRBD1. The CDR3 runs 15 residues. V trimming: 5 bases; J trimming: 4 bases; junction bases outside the gene matches: 7. Germline V gives CDR1 MDHEN, CDR2 SYDVKM.

The rearrangement uses TRBV6-6 and TRBJ1-1; 7 bases map to TRBD1. V dropped 4 bases and J dropped 3; count of bases not matched to a gene: 11. The CDR3 has 16 amino acids. Per the germline V gene, CDR1 is MNHNY and CDR2 is SVGAGI (reference sequence). The CDR3 is CASSWRGPQGDTEAFF. CDR3 DNA sequence: TGTGCCAGCAGTTGGAGGGGGCCCCAGGGGGACACTGAAGCTTTCTTT.

CDR3 in amino acids: CASSLGVFNNEQFF. The CDR3 DNA reads TGTGCCAGCAGCTTAGGGGTTTTCAACAATGAGCAGTTCTTC. This chain uses TRBV11-2 with TRBJ2-1; unclear D gene. This CDR3 has 14 residues. Trimming cost V 1 base and J 5 bases, with 9 bases left between them. CDR1 and CDR2 (germline): SGHAT, FQNNGV.

The chain joins TRBV6-5 to TRBJ1-1; 7 nucleotides line up with TRBD1. Germline CDR1 is MNHEY and CDR2 is SVGAGI. J was trimmed by 4 bases and V by 4 bases; bases with no gene match: 3. This CDR3 is 13 amino acids long. CDR3 residues: CASSSTGTTEAFF. DNA of the CDR3: TGTGCCAGCAGTTCGACAGGGACCACTGAAGCTTTCTTT.

The CDR3 region has the DNA TGTGCCAGCAGCCAAGATCATTCATCCTACGAGCAGTACTTC. Amino acid sequence: CASSQDHSSYEQYF. The V and J genes are TRBV3-1 (or the pseudogene TRBV3-2) and TRBJ2-7; no reliable D call. The CDR3 loop spans 14 amino acids. The germline V gene encodes CDR1 LGHDT and CDR2 YNNKEL (reference sequence). Trimming removed 0 bases from V and 1 base from J, with 7 bases in between.

The chain joins TRBV5-1 to TRBJ2-7; D may correspond to TRBD1 or TRBD2 (5 bases each). The CDR3 length is 13 residues. With 3 bases removed from V and 3 bases from J, the gap between germline ends came to 10 bases. CDR1 and CDR2 from the germline V gene are SGHRS and YFSETQ. This CDR3 reads CASSSVGGYEQYF. CDR3 coding DNA: TGCGCCAGCAGCTCTGTTGGGGGCTACGAGCAGTACTTC.

The chain recombines TRBV6-5 with TRBJ1-4; D is unresolved. Germline CDR1 reads MNHEY; CDR2 reads SVGAGI. V gave up 6 bases and J gave up 8 bases, with 13 bases separating them. This CDR3 is 13 amino acids long. The CDR3 region has the DNA TGTGCCAGCAGCCCCCGGACTTCCGAAAAACTGTTTTTT. Translated, it gives CASSPRTSEKLFF.